The source of this TCR beta chain is a study of stem cell transplantation in POMP-related autoinflammatory disease. Overall study context: Impaired MHC class I-dependent CD8+ differentiation was hypothesized from defective thymoproteasomes.

Using immunoSEQ multiplex PCR, the repertoire was profiled, and TCRdb retains in-frame clones only, with some absent. The table records tens of thousands of clones, around 90% of them present only once. PRAID combined immunodeficiency and autoinflammation. Sequenced here: CD4+ T cells from PBMCs, sampled after stem cell transplantation. The clonotype originates from a human patient with POMP-related autoinflammation and immune dysregulation (PRAID). Some T cells may possibly be graft donor cells.

In nucleotides, the CDR3 is TGTGCCAGCAATCCATATGGGCTAGAAGAGACCCAGTACTTC. Protein: CASNPYGLEETQYF. The chain couples TRBV9 to TRBJ2-5; the D is unclear. The CDR3 length is 14 residues. V dropped 6 bases and J dropped 3 bases, with 15 bases sitting between them. CDR1 is SGDLS and CDR2 is YYNGEE in the germline V gene.